This TCR beta chain comes out of a study of esophageal squamous cell carcinoma under preoperative chemotherapy. Study-wide results and limits: After treatment, tumor-infiltrating lymphocytes apparently came partly from blood T cells. After chemotherapy, TCR diversity rose significantly in peripheral T cells but not in tumor-infiltrating lymphocytes.

TCRdb independently ran MiXCR on the PCR reads; one entry per CDR3 protein. This table holds 30,000 to 35,000 distinct CDR3 sequences, less than 65% found once. This clonotype was recorded many times. Its target is unknown. Time point indicated: after preoperative PTX-NDP chemotherapy. This TCR came from a human donor with esophageal squamous cell carcinoma. The donor label of this sample is uncertain. Sampling was conducted from a patient given preoperative chemotherapy.

The CDR3 loop reads CASRGQGLETQYF. The CDR3 nucleotides are TGTGCCAGCAGGGGACAGGGGCTAGAGACCCAGTACTTC. The chain employs TRBV3-1 and TRBJ2-5; 10 bases fit TRBD1. The V gene end was trimmed by 6 bases and the J gene end by 4 bases; junction bases not matched to a gene: 2. The germline CDR1 and CDR2 sequences are LGHDT and YNNKEL (reference sequence). This CDR3 is built from 13 residues.